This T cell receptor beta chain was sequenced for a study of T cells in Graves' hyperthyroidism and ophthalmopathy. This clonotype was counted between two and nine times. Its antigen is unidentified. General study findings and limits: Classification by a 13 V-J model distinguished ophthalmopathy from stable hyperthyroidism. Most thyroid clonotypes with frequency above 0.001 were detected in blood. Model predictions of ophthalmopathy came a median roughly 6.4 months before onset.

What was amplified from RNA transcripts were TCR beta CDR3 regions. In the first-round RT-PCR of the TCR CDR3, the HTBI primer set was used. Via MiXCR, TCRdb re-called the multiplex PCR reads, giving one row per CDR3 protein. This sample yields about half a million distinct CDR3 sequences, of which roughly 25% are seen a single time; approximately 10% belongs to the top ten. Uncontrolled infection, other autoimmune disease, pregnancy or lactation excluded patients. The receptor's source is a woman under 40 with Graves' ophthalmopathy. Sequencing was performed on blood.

CDR3 in DNA: TGCAGCGTTGTTAAGCCGGGACAGACCTATGGCTACACCTTC. Amino acid sequence: CSVVKPGQTYGYTF. This chain joins TRBV29-1 and TRBJ1-2, with TRBD1 matching over 7 bases. This CDR3 comprises 14 residues. V lost 4 bases to trimming and J lost 4 bases; unmatched junction nucleotides: 9. From germline, CDR1 is SQVTM and CDR2 ANQGSEA.